A single sample gave rise to the 19 T cell receptor beta chains below, sequenced in a study of cytomegalovirus exposure and HLA in healthy donors (TCRdb year 2017). Library generation was performed with the immunoSEQ multiplex PCR assay. For the multiplex PCR, a mixture combining 60 forward primers for TCR Vbeta segments and 13 reverse primers for TCR Jbeta segments was used. Not all clones reach the TCRdb copy of this immuneACCESS table, which keeps in-frame sequences only. Checked studies attribute under half of the gap to unresolved V genes and leave the rest unexplained. This sample lists 45,000 to 65,000 clones; nearly 85% were detected once. About 1.4% of the sample lies in the top ten. Source material: PBMCs. The receptor set was obtained from a man aged 25-40 years in good health and CMV-seronegative.

V and J are TRBV19 and TRBJ1-6; 7 nucleotides match TRBD1. This CDR3 contains 13 residues. V shed 8 bases and J 7 bases; nucleotides not matched to a gene: 5. CDR1 is LNHDA, CDR2 SQIVND, per germline (reference sequence). The DNA for the CDR3 is TGTGCCAGTGGGGACAGAGACAATTCACCCCTCCACTTT. Encoded protein: CASGDRDNSPLHF. Based on the CDR3 plus reference TRBV19 and TRBJ1-6, the full variable domain is DGGITQSPKYLFRKEGQNVTLSCEQNLNHDAMYWYRQDPGQGLRLIYYSQIVNDFQKGDIAEGYSVSREKKESFPLTVTSAQKNPTAFYLCASGDRDNSPLHFGNGTRLTVT.

A few counts support this clone. The chain couples TRBV30 to TRBJ1-3; TRBD1 is a possible D gene (6 bases). The CDR3 runs to 12 residues. Germline CDR1 reads GTSNPN; CDR2 reads SVGIG (reference sequence). V lost 3 bases and J lost 8, with 11 bases in between. CDR3 sequence (DNA): TGTGCCTGGAGAACAGGGTTATACACCATATATTTT. Protein product: CAWRTGLYTIYF.

V usage is TRBV5-6 and J usage is TRBJ2-5; TRBD2 agrees at 12 bases. The germline V gene encodes CDR1 SGHDT and CDR2 YYEEEE. CDR3 length: 15 residues. V gave up 0 bases and J gave up 5 bases; unmatched junction bases: 2. CDR3 region: CASSLVLAGGETQYF. The CDR3 DNA follows: TGTGCCAGCAGCTTGGTTCTAGCGGGAGGGGAGACCCAGTACTTC.

V and J are TRBV4-2 and TRBJ2-7, with D perhaps matching TRBD2 (5 bases). The CDR3 totals 15 residues. Germline CDR1 reads LGHNA; CDR2 reads YNFKEQ. The V gene lost 0 bases and the J gene lost 1 base, with 10 bases spanning the gap. In DNA, the CDR3 is TGTGCCAGCAGCCAAGACAAGGACTCGTCCTACGAGCAGTACTTC. Protein: CASSQDKDSSYEQYF.

The chain employs TRBV30 and TRBJ2-5; D is unresolved. With the DNA end fitting TRBJ2-7 better, the J assignment may be wrong. The CDR3 has 11 residues. From germline, CDR1 is GTSNPN and CDR2 SVGIG (reference sequence). CDR3 nucleotides: TGTGCCTGGAGTTTTTCCTACGAGCAGTACTTC. As protein: CAWSFSYEQYF.

The chain is built from TRBV13 and TRBJ1-6, with D perhaps TRBD1 (5 bases). The CDR3 is 14 amino acids. The germline V and J ends were trimmed by 3 bases and 6 bases, with 9 bases remaining between them. In germline, CDR1 is PRHDT, CDR2 FYEKMQ (reference sequence). This CDR3 reads CASSFYRRNSPLHF. The DNA for the CDR3 is TGTGCCAGCAGCTTTTACAGGCGTAATTCACCCCTCCACTTT.

The DNA for the CDR3 is TGTGCCAGCAGTTTCAGACAGGGTACCTCAGCTTTCTTT. Translating gives CASSFRQGTSAFF. The chain has TRBV6-5 and TRBJ1-1, with 7 bases aligning to TRBD1. The germline CDR1 and CDR2 sequences are MNHEY and SVGAGI. The CDR3 contains 13 residues. J lost 10 bases, V lost 4 bases, and 9 bases had no gene match.

The V call is TRBV5-7, the J call TRBJ2-5; D is undetermined. Near its end, the DNA agrees better with TRBJ2-7, so the J call may be wrong. TRBV5-7 is identified as an open reading frame with a role that is uncertain. The CDR3 has 17 amino acids. The CDR3 DNA reads as TGTGCCAGCAGCTTCTCTTTGCAGACCTTGGGCGCCTACGAGCAGTACTTC. It translates to CASSFSLQTLGAYEQYF.

The V call is TRBV5-1, the J call TRBJ2-7; 7 positions agree with TRBD1. The CDR3 runs to 13 residues. V lost 2 bases, J lost 2 bases, and 1 base stayed unmatched. Germline V gene data show CDR1 as SGHRS and CDR2 as YFSETQ. CDR3 residues: CASSLQGPYEQYF. CDR3 bases: TGCGCCAGCAGCTTACAGGGGCCCTACGAGCAGTACTTC.

This clone was seen a few times. The CDR3 spells CASSLQGRSSNQPQHF. CDR3 coding DNA: TGTGCCAGCTCACTCCAAGGCAGGTCCAGCAATCAGCCCCAGCATTTT. The chain uses TRBV18 and TRBJ1-5; D unresolved. The germline CDR1 and CDR2 sequences are KGHSH and LQKENI. Trimming pared 4 bases from V and 1 base from J, leaving 14 bases between. CDR3 length: 16 amino acids. Full variable domain (remainder filled in from reference TRBV18 and TRBJ1-5): NAGVMQNPRHLVRRRGQEARLRCSPMKGHSHVYWYRQLPEEGLKFMVYLQKENIIDESGMPKERFSAEFPKEGPSILRIQQVVRGDSAAYFCASSLQGRSSNQPQHFGDGTRLSIL.

This chain uses TRBV7-2 with TRBJ2-3; 7 nucleotides line up with TRBD2. V was pared by 5 bases and J by 7 bases, with 12 bases of the junction left unmatched. Germline values: CDR1 SGHTA, CDR2 FQGNSA. This CDR3 comprises 15 residues. CDR3 DNA: TGTGCCAGCAGCAAACGAATCGGGGGGTTCTATACGCAGTATTTT. Its translation is CASSKRIGGFYTQYF.

V gene TRBV6-5 combines with J gene TRBJ1-4, with 8 bases fitting TRBD1. Trimming cost V 4 bases and J 5 bases; bases outside gene matches: 9. CDR1 and CDR2 from the germline V gene are MNHEY and SVGAGI. The CDR3 contains 16 residues. The CDR3 DNA sequence: TGTGCCAGCAGTTTCGGAGGCAGGACAGGGAATGAAAAACTGTTTTTT. It encodes CASSFGGRTGNEKLFF.

This clone was found once. The chain carries TRBV10-3 and TRBJ2-7, with 8 bases aligning to TRBD2. The trim removed 5 bases at V and 1 base at J, leaving 10 bases unmatched. CDR1 and CDR2 (germline): ENHRY, SYGVKD. CDR3 length equals 16 residues. CDR3: CAISTRGGRSSYEQYF. CDR3 DNA: TGTGCCATCAGTACTCGCGGGGGGAGGTCTTCCTACGAGCAGTACTTC.

The V gene is TRBV6-6, the J gene TRBJ2-1; 9 positions match TRBD2. V lost 6 bases and J lost 3; bases outside the gene matches: 6. Per the germline V gene, CDR1 is MNHNY and CDR2 is SVGAGI (reference sequence). The CDR3 covers 15 residues. CDR3 region: CASRRLAEIYNEQFF. In DNA, the CDR3 is TGTGCCAGCAGGCGACTAGCGGAGATCTACAATGAGCAGTTCTTC.

The V and J genes are TRBV4-3 and TRBJ2-1; possibly TRBD1 for D (5 bases). Trimming cost V 2 bases and J 10 bases, with 15 bases left between them. Germline V gene lookup returns CDR1 LGHNA and CDR2 YSLEER. The CDR3 extends over 14 amino acids. The CDR3 spells CASSQFGVGAEQFF. Here the CDR3 DNA reads TGCGCCAGCAGCCAATTCGGCGTAGGGGCGGAGCAGTTCTTC.

This sequence joins TRBV5-6 and TRBJ2-3, with D perhaps matching TRBD2 (5 bases). The V gene lost 0 bases and the J gene lost 8 bases, with 7 bases spanning the gap. The germline V gene has CDR1 SGHDT and CDR2 YYEEEE. This CDR3 is built from 12 residues. The CDR3: CASSLGAGTQYF. The CDR3 nucleotides are TGTGCCAGCAGCTTGGGCGCGGGTACGCAGTATTTT.

The gene calls are TRBV28 and TRBJ1-2; tentatively, D is TRBD1 (6 bases). The CDR3 is made up of 12 amino acids. The germline V and J ends were trimmed by 5 bases and 5 bases, with 9 bases remaining between them. Germline CDR1 is MDHEN and CDR2 is SYDVKM. The CDR3 here is CASSGTIYGYTF. The CDR3 DNA follows: TGTGCCAGCAGTGGGACAATTTATGGCTACACCTTC.

V is TRBV28 and J is TRBJ1-2; TRBD1 matches 11 bases. The V gene end was trimmed by 5 bases and the J gene end by 8 bases; junction bases not matched to a gene: 22. From germline, CDR1 is MDHEN and CDR2 SYDVKM. The CDR3 loop spans 19 amino acids. CDR3 sequence (DNA): TGTGCCAGCAGTGGGGATAGCCTCATTGTGGGGACAGGGGGTCAAGGCTACACCTTC. Its protein is CASSGDSLIVGTGGQGYTF.

This clone was seen only once. V usage is TRBV19 and J usage is TRBJ1-2, with TRBD1 identical over 7 bases. The V segment lost 6 bases and the J segment 7 bases; nucleotides outside the gene matches: 14. Per the germline V gene, CDR1 is LNHDA and CDR2 is SQIVND (reference sequence). CDR3 length equals 15 residues. CDR3 bases: TGTGCCAGTAGCATATTAAATTGGGGGACAGCTGGCTACACCTTC. It specifies CASSILNWGTAGYTF.